The rows below give T cell receptor beta chains drawn from one sample of a study of blood T cell repertoires in COVID-19. Generated by immunoSEQ multiplex PCR, the TCRdb table keeps only in-frame clones and is missing some. The sample yields under 50,000 clones, about four fifths seen once. Sequencing input: peripheral blood. Receptors were obtained from a man aged 50-60 years with active COVID-19. CDR3s include the opening cysteine and the closing phenylalanine or tryptophan. The D gene is left open where the match is weak. A clone size is listed for some rows: how often the clone was seen (once, few, many), or a class if it is expanded.

>.|TRBV12-3/TRBV12-4|.|TRBJ1-2|11
CASSPRGGYTF
TGTGCCAGCAGCCCTAGGGGTGGCTACACCTTC
>.|TRBV6-2/TRBV6-3|.|TRBJ2-2|11
CASSLRGELFF
TGTGCCAGCAGCTTACGGGGGGAGCTGTTTTTT
>.|TRBV29-1|TRBD1|TRBJ2-1|13
CSVEGTGGTEQFF
TGCAGCGTTGAAGGGACAGGGGGGACTGAGCAGTTCTTC
>.|TRBV19|.|TRBJ2-3|14
CASSNSGSTDTQYF
TGTGCCAGTAGTAATAGTGGTAGTACAGATACGCAGTATTTT
>.|TRBV27|.|TRBJ1-5|13
CASSPGGNQPQHF
TGTGCCAGCAGTCCGGGGGGCAATCAGCCCCAGCATTTT
>.|TRBV27|.|TRBJ2-7|14
CASSLTREAHEQYF
TGTGCCAGCAGTTTAACCAGGGAGGCCCACGAGCAGTACTTC
>.|TRBV7-9|.|TRBJ1-3|14
CASGGGSSGNTIYF
TGTGCCAGCGGGGGGGGCAGCTCTGGAAACACCATATATTTT
>.|TRBV10-2|TRBD2|TRBJ2-3|16
CASSVLRTSGPDTQYF
TGCGCCAGCAGTGTCCTGAGGACTAGCGGACCAGATACGCAGTATTTT
>.|TRBV5-1|TRBD1|TRBJ2-7|15
CASSLGDRGHPTQYF
TGCGCCAGCAGCTTGGGGGACAGGGGGCATCCTACGCAGTACTTC
>.|TRBV24-1|.|TRBJ2-1|15
CATRRAHSSYNEQFF
TGTGCCACCCGGCGGGCGCATAGCTCCTACAATGAGCAGTTCTTC
>once|TRBV10-2|TRBD2|TRBJ2-1|15
CASSGLAQAYNEQFF
TGCGCCAGCAGTGGACTAGCGCAAGCCTACAATGAGCAGTTCTTC
>.|TRBV2|TRBD2|TRBJ2-7|14
CASSELAGGYEQYF
TGTGCCAGCAGTGAACTAGCGGGGGGATACGAGCAGTACTTC
>.|TRBV11-2|TRBD2|TRBJ2-1|16
CASSPIRTSGNNEQFF
TGTGCCAGCAGCCCCATCCGGACTAGCGGAAACAATGAGCAGTTCTTC
>medium-sized|TRBV4-1|TRBD1|TRBJ2-7|15
CASSQLRDSSYEQYF
TGCGCCAGCAGCCAACTCCGGGACAGTTCCTACGAGCAGTACTTC
>.|TRBV7-2|.|TRBJ1-1|12
CASSTGNTEAFF
TGTGCCAGTTCGACAGGAAACACTGAAGCTTTCTTT
>.|TRBV5-1|.|TRBJ2-3|14
CASSGRGGTDTQYF
TGCGCCAGCAGCGGAAGGGGGGGGACAGATACGCAGTATTTT
>.|TRBV11-2|TRBD1|TRBJ1-1|16
CASSLGTGGQWGRAFF
TGTGCCAGCAGCTTAGGGACAGGGGGCCAGTGGGGTCGAGCTTTCTTT
>.|TRBV29-1|TRBD1|TRBJ2-7|12
CSGGQGQYEQYF
TGCAGCGGGGGACAGGGTCAGTACGAGCAGTACTTC
>.|TRBV29-1|TRBD2|TRBJ2-7|16
CSVEELGTSGSYEQYF
TGCAGCGTTGAAGAATTGGGGACTAGCGGGTCCTACGAGCAGTACTTC
>.|TRBV10-1|.|TRBJ2-2|16
CASSDFGGTNTGELFF
TGCGCCAGCAGTGATTTTGGGGGGACCAACACCGGGGAGCTGTTTTTT
>.|TRBV24-1|.|TRBJ1-5|14
CATSDFDTDQPQHF
TGTGCCACCAGTGATTTTGACACCGATCAGCCCCAGCATTTT
>.|TRBV14|.|TRBJ2-2|23
CASSLGVLLLFTQGTTNTGELFF
TGTGCCAGCAGCCTCGGAGTATTGCTACTTTTTACCCAGGGGACCACGAACACCGGGGAGCTGTTTTTT
>.|TRBV10-3|TRBD2|TRBJ2-2|15
CAISLSSGGSGELFF
TGTGCCATCAGCCTCTCTAGCGGGGGGAGCGGGGAGCTGTTTTTT
>.|TRBV7-5|.|TRBJ2-7|13
CVRSVEGAFEQYF
TGTGTCAGAAGCGTGGAAGGGGCGTTCGAGCAGTACTTC
>.|TRBV7-6|TRBD1|TRBJ2-3|18
CASSLAHIRGKGTDTQYF
TGTGCCAGCAGCTTAGCACATATCAGGGGGAAGGGCACAGATACGCAGTATTTT
>.|TRBV7-9|TRBD1|TRBJ2-7|14
CASSLAGGAYEQYF
TGTGCCAGCAGCTTAGCAGGGGGCGCCTACGAGCAGTACTTC
>.|TRBV4-1|.|TRBJ2-6|15
CASSPFVGEANVLTF
TGCGCCAGCAGCCCTTTCGTCGGGGAGGCCAACGTCCTGACTTTC
>few|TRBV6-2/TRBV6-3|.|TRBJ2-1|13
CASSYWGDNEQFF
TGTGCCAGCAGTTATTGGGGGGACAATGAGCAGTTCTTC
>.|TRBV9|.|TRBJ1-4|15
CASSVRWGEDEKLFF
TGTGCCAGCAGCGTCAGATGGGGGGAAGATGAAAAACTGTTTTTT
>.|TRBV5-1|TRBD2|TRBJ2-5|16
CASSMTSGGALETQYF
TGCGCCAGCAGCATGACTAGCGGGGGGGCTCTAGAGACCCAGTACTTC
>.|TRBV3-1/TRBV3-2|.|TRBJ1-4|18
CASSQNGEIWGTNEKLFF
TGTGCCAGCAGCCAAAACGGGGAAATTTGGGGTACTAATGAAAAACTGTTTTTT
>.|TRBV18|TRBD2|TRBJ2-7|12
CASHGDGREQYF
TGTGCCAGCCACGGGGACGGGAGGGAGCAGTACTTC
>few|TRBV14|TRBD2|TRBJ2-3|15
CASSEIAGGTDTQYF
TGTGCCAGCAGTGAAATAGCGGGGGGCACAGATACGCAGTATTTT
>.|TRBV7-8|TRBD1|TRBJ1-5|11
CASSAGTDQHF
TGTGCCAGCAGCGCCGGGACAGACCAGCATTTT
>.|TRBV7-2|TRBD2|TRBJ2-3|16
CASSSPSGETPRTQYF
TGTGCCAGCAGCTCTCCTAGCGGGGAAACCCCTAGAACGCAGTATTTT
>.|TRBV9|TRBD1|TRBJ1-5|15
CASSQQGSFNQPQHF
TGTGCCAGCAGCCAACAGGGGTCCTTCAATCAGCCCCAGCATTTT
>.|TRBV7-2|TRBD1|TRBJ1-2|13
CASRGQGDYGYTF
TGTGCCAGCAGGGGACAGGGCGACTATGGCTACACCTTC
>few|TRBV19|.|TRBJ1-2|14
CASSSWDNHYGYTF
TGTGCCAGTAGTTCCTGGGACAACCATTATGGCTACACCTTC
>once|TRBV5-6|.|TRBJ2-7|14
CASSQTGQSYEQYF
TGTGCCAGCAGCCAAACGGGACAATCCTACGAGCAGTACTTC
>.|TRBV7-2|TRBD1|TRBJ2-5|13
CASSSGTGVTQYF
TGTGCCAGCAGCTCAGGGACAGGGGTGACCCAGTACTTC
>.|TRBV6-5|.|TRBJ1-5|14
CASSYSQANQPQHF
TGTGCCAGCAGTTACTCACAGGCTAATCAGCCCCAGCATTTT
>.|TRBV7-6|.|TRBJ2-7|15
CASSLERGYSYEQYF
TGTGCCAGCAGCTTAGAGAGGGGGTATTCCTACGAGCAGTACTTC
>.|TRBV6-5|.|TRBJ1-4|14
CASSYSPRHEKLFF
TGTGCCAGCAGTTACTCCCCTAGGCATGAAAAACTGTTTTTT
>few|TRBV9|TRBD1|TRBJ1-5|16
CASSVGSGGYNQPQHF
TGTGCCAGCAGCGTAGGCTCAGGGGGCTACAATCAGCCCCAGCATTTT
>.|TRBV7-2|.|TRBJ2-7|13
CASSLSRGYEQYF
TGTGCCAGCAGCTTGAGCAGGGGCTACGAGCAGTACTTC
>.|TRBV11-2|.|TRBJ1-1|13
CASTLMGRTEAFF
TGTGCCAGCACCCTAATGGGGCGTACTGAAGCTTTCTTT
>.|TRBV28|.|TRBJ2-5|18
CASAKRWTTSKGQETQYF
TGTGCCAGCGCCAAGCGGTGGACTACTTCAAAGGGGCAAGAGACCCAGTACTTC
>.|TRBV11-3|.|TRBJ2-1|15
CASSLTGTGYNEQFF
TGTGCCAGCAGCTTAACCGGGACTGGGTACAATGAGCAGTTCTTC
>.|TRBV12-3/TRBV12-4|.|TRBJ2-2|13
CASKQGRTGELFF
TGTGCCAGCAAACAAGGGAGGACCGGGGAGCTGTTTTTT
>once|TRBV18|.|TRBJ2-7|12
CASSREGVEQYF
TGTGCCAGCTCTCGAGAGGGGGTCGAGCAGTACTTC